Below, 9 T cell receptor beta chains from the same sample are listed, as sequenced in a study of shared clonotypes between healthy human individuals. CD8 cells classed as naive were CD45RO-negative and positively selected for CCR7, excluding terminally differentiated effector memory CD45RA+ cells. The assay was immunoSEQ multiplex PCR, and TCRdb's table has in-frame clones only and misses some. The table includes over 2,000,000 clones, over 85% detected once. The source material was naive CD8+ T cells from PBMCs. Every receptor here comes from a young man in good health. Some clones in this sample may be carry-over from other donors' samples.

This clone was recorded once. The rearrangement joins TRBV28 to TRBJ2-7; possibly TRBD1 for D (6 bases). From germline, CDR1 is MDHEN and CDR2 SYDVKM. V gave up 9 bases and J gave up 2 bases, with 14 bases separating them. The CDR3 runs to 13 residues. The CDR3, as DNA: TGTGCCAGTCTGTCGACAGGTGCCTACGAGCAGTACTTC. The encoded protein is CASLSTGAYEQYF. The full variable domain, with the rest looked up from reference TRBV28 and TRBJ2-7, is DVKVTQSSRYLVKRTGEKVFLECVQDMDHENMFWYRQDPGLGLRLIYFSYDVKMKEKGDIPEGYSVSREKKERFSLILESASTNQTSMYLCASLSTGAYEQYFGPGTRLTVT.

The chain couples TRBV7-9 to TRBJ2-5, with TRBD2 matching 10 bases. V was clipped by 2 bases and J by 5 bases; unmatched bases: 5. The CDR3 runs to 15 residues. In germline, CDR1 is SEHNR, CDR2 FQNEAQ (reference sequence). This CDR3 reads CASSLLAGEMETQYF. CDR3 bases: TGTGCCAGCAGCTTACTAGCGGGAGAGATGGAGACCCAGTACTTC.

In DNA, the CDR3 is TGTGCCAGCAGGGAAAGGAAGGGGCGGGTTTCCTACGAGCAGTACTTC. It encodes CASRERKGRVSYEQYF. J is TRBJ2-7 and V is TRBV2; D assignment may be TRBD1 or TRBD2 (5 bases each). Germline V gives CDR1 SNHLY, CDR2 FYNNEI. V was trimmed by 6 bases and J by 1 base, leaving 19 bases between them. CDR3 length: 16 residues.

The chain recombines TRBV28 with TRBJ1-2, with D possibly being TRBD1 (5 bases). CDR3 length: 14 amino acids. CDR1 MDHEN and CDR2 SYDVKM come from the germline V gene. Trimming removed 5 bases at V and 0 bases at J, with 10 bases between. The CDR3 protein is CASSPGPTNYGYTF. CDR3 DNA sequence: TGTGCCAGCAGTCCGGGGCCTACTAACTATGGCTACACCTTC.

J is TRBJ2-5 and V is TRBV14, with 8 bases fitting TRBD2. CDR1 SGHDN and CDR2 FVKESK come from the germline V gene. This CDR3 spans 17 amino acids. J was trimmed by 5 bases and V by 0 bases; bases with no gene match: 11. The CDR3 spells CASSQDGREGLWETQYF. DNA of the CDR3: TGTGCCAGCAGCCAAGATGGTCGGGAGGGCCTTTGGGAGACCCAGTACTTC.

In this sample, this clone turned up once. Germline and junction disagree at one end, which may indicate a read error. The chain employs TRBV27 and TRBJ2-3; 12 bases agree with TRBD2. CDR1 and CDR2 (germline): MNHEY, SMNVEV (reference sequence). The CDR3 has 16 amino acids. The CDR3, as DNA: TGTGCCAGCAGCCTGGGGACTAGCGGGCCCGGAGATACGCGGTATTTT. Its translation is CASSLGTSGPGDTRYF.

CDR3 residues: CASSQSNLQAYEQYF. The CDR3 region has the DNA TGCGCCAGCAGCCAATCAAACTTACAAGCCTACGAGCAGTACTTC. This chain uses TRBV4-1 with TRBJ2-7; D is uncertain. The CDR3 extends over 15 amino acids. Trimming cost V 2 bases and J 2 bases, with 13 bases left between them. Germline CDR1 is MGHRA and CDR2 is YSYEKL.

This chain joins TRBV6-5 and TRBJ2-2; D may match TRBD1 or TRBD2 (7 bases each). The V end lost 7 bases, the J end lost 5 bases, and 17 bases lay between the germline ends. The germline V gene encodes CDR1 MNHEY and CDR2 SVGAGI. This CDR3 contains 15 residues. CDR3 DNA sequence: TGTGCCAGCACCCCCGACAGGGAGGGAACCGGGGAGCTGTTTTTT. This encodes CASTPDREGTGELFF.

The chain joins TRBV29-1 to TRBJ2-1; 8 bases match TRBD2. There are 16 residues in the CDR3. Per the germline V gene, CDR1 is SQVTM and CDR2 is ANQGSEA. J was trimmed by 5 bases and V by 1 base; bases with no gene match: 10. In DNA, the CDR3 is TGCAGCGTTGAAGTTTTAGAGACTAGCGATAACAATGAGCAGTTCTTC. Translating gives CSVEVLETSDNNEQFF.